The source of this T cell receptor beta chain is a study of T-cell reconstitution after alpha-beta-depleted transplantation in children. Trimming pared 8 bases from V and 4 bases from J, leaving 11 bases between. Per germline, CDR1 SGHVS and CDR2 FNYEAQ. The CDR3 covers 12 residues. It was with unique molecular identifiers that the TCRbeta library was prepared. Via MiXCR, TCRdb re-called the PCR reads, giving one row per CDR3 protein. The table has under 350,000 distinct CDR3 sequences, roughly 9.5% seen once. The chain uses TRBV7-6 and TRBJ1-2; D call uncertain. This TCR came from a human donor who donated a stem cell graft to a child with SCID. Sample: PBMCs from the stem cell graft donor, taken from the stem cell graft. The CDR3 here is CASGSGVYGYTF. The CDR3, as DNA: TGTGCCAGCGGTTCCGGGGTCTATGGCTACACCTTC.